Listed below are T cell receptor beta chains from one sample, sequenced in a study of CD8 T cells in ankylosing spondylitis. Each CDR3 protein is one row after TCRdb ran MiXCR on the 5' RACE reads. The sample consists of some 450,000 distinct CDR3 sequences, roughly 15% of them appearing once. Sequencing used blood, either unsorted or a sorted T cell fraction (not recorded which). These receptors all stem from a male donor with ankylosing spondylitis. The CDR3 runs from the conserved cysteine through the conserved F or W. D genes are given only for firm matches. Size values are once, few and many counts, or a class for expanded clones, and some rows have none.

>-|TRBD2|TRBJ2-1|TRBV20-1
TGCAGTGCAACACAGCGGGAGGGCCTCTCCAATGAGCAGTTCTTC
CSATQREGLSNEQFF
>few|-|TRBJ1-5|TRBV28
TGTGCCAGCAGTTTCGCAGGGGTGTCAGGCAATCAGCCCCAGCATTTT
CASSFAGVSGNQPQHF
>few|TRBD1|TRBJ1-5|TRBV28
TGTGCCAGCAGCACGTCAGGGGGCCGTGGCAATCAGCCCCAGCATTTT
CASSTSGGRGNQPQHF
>few|TRBD2|TRBJ2-2|TRBV29-1
TGCAGCGTTGGGGGTAGACTAGCGGGGGGGCTCAACACCGGGGAGCTGTTTTTT
CSVGGRLAGGLNTGELFF
>few|TRBD2|TRBJ2-1|TRBV5-1
TGCGCCAGCAGCCCGCATAGCGGGGGGGCTCCTGAGCAGTTCTTC
CASSPHSGGAPEQFF
>few|-|TRBJ2-7|TRBV5-1
TGCGCCAGCAGCTTGGCCGGGACGAAAATTATGGAGCAGTACTTC
CASSLAGTKIMEQYF
>-|TRBD1|TRBJ2-5|TRBV20-1
TGCAGTGCCACACACGGACAGGGTAAAGAGACCCAGTACTTC
CSATHGQGKETQYF
>-|-|TRBJ1-1|TRBV20-1
TGCAGTGCTCAGGGGAGAGGGGACACTGAAGCTTTCTTT
CSAQGRGDTEAFF
>many|-|TRBJ1-1|TRBV10-3
TGTGCCATCAGACAGGGACTGAACACTGAAGCTTTCTTT
CAIRQGLNTEAFF
>few|TRBD1|TRBJ1-6|TRBV12-3/TRBV12-4
TGTGCCAGCAGTTTACAGGGGGTGAGCTCCTATAATTCACCCCTCCACTTT
CASSLQGVSSYNSPLHF
>few|-|TRBJ2-3|TRBV28
TGTGCCAGCAGTTCCCAGGGGACGGGAGAAGATACGCAGTATTTT
CASSSQGTGEDTQYF
>-|-|TRBJ1-3|TRBV5-1
TGCGCCAGCAGCTTGGACGGAACCGGAAACACCATATATTTT
CASSLDGTGNTIYF
>few|-|TRBJ2-1|TRBV7-2
TGTGCCAGCAGCTCTAGAGTCTTGGCGAACAATGAGCAGTTCTTC
CASSSRVLANNEQFF
>few|TRBD1|TRBJ2-7|TRBV7-8
TGTGCCAGCAGCTCGGGACAGGGGGCTGGGAACGAGCAGTACTTC
CASSSGQGAGNEQYF
>many|TRBD1|TRBJ1-1|TRBV5-1
TGCGCCAGCAGCATCGGACAGGCCGTGGACGCTGAAGCTTTCTTT
CASSIGQAVDAEAFF
>few|-|TRBJ2-3|TRBV7-9
TGTGCCAGCAGCCACGGCACCCTGCGCGGCACAGATACGCAGTATTTT
CASSHGTLRGTDTQYF
>few|-|TRBJ1-6|TRBV5-4
TGTGCCAGCAGCCAAACAGTAGGGGATTCACCCCTCCACTTT
CASSQTVGDSPLHF
>-|-|TRBJ1-5|TRBV5-5
TGTGCCAGCAGTAACACTCCCCCCGGGCCCCAGCATTTT
CASSNTPPGPQHF
>few|TRBD2|TRBJ2-1|TRBV7-3
TGTGCCAGCAGCTCAGCGGGGTCCCCCTACAATGAGCAGTTCTTC
CASSSAGSPYNEQFF
>few|-|TRBJ1-4|TRBV11-2
TGTGCCAGCAGCTTTCAGGGATCTGGTGAAAAACTGTTTTTT
CASSFQGSGEKLFF
>few|-|TRBJ1-2|TRBV29-1
TGCAGCGTTGGGGACGGTGGCGTCGGCTATGGCTACACCTTC
CSVGDGGVGYGYTF
>few|-|TRBJ2-2|TRBV20-1
TGCAGTGCTAGAGATGGGGGGCGCGTCTTCACCGGGGAGCTGTTTTTT
CSARDGGRVFTGELFF
>-|-|TRBJ2-4|TRBV4-1
TGCGCCAGCAGCCAAGTGGGTCGGGGTGCCAAAAACATTCAGTACTTC
CASSQVGRGAKNIQYF